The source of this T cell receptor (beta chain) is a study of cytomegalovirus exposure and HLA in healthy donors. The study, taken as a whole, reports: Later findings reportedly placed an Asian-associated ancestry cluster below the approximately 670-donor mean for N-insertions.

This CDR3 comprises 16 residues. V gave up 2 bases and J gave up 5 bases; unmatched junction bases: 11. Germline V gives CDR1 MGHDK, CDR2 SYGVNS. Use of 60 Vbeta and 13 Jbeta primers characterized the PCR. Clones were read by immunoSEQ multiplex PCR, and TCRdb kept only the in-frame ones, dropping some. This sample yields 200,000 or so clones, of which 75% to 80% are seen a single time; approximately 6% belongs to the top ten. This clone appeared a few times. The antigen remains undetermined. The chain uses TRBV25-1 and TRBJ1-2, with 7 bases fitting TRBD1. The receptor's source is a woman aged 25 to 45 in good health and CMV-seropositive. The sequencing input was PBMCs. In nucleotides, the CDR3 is TGTGCCAGCAGTGAAAGGCGGGACAGCAGTTCGTATGGCTACACCTTC. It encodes CASSERRDSSSYGYTF.